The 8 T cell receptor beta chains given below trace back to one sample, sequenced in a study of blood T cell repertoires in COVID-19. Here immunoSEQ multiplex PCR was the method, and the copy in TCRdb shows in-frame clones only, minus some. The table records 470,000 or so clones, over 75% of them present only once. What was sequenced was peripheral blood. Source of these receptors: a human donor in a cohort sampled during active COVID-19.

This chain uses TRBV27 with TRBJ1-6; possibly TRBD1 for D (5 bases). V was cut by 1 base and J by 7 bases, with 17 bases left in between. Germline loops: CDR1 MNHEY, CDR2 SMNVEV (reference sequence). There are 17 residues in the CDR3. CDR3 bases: TGTGCCAGCAGTTTATATTTAATGCAGGGCCGGAATTCACCCCTCCACTTT. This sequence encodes CASSLYLMQGRNSPLHF.

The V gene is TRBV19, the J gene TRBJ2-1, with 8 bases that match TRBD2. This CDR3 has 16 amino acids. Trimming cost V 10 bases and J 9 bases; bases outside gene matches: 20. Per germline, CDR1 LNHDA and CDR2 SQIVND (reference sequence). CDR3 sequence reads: CATMIGGTRVHGEQFF. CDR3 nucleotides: TGTGCCACCATGATTGGGGGGACTAGGGTTCACGGTGAGCAGTTCTTC. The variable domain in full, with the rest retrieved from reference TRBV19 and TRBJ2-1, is DGGITQSPKYLFRKEGQNVTLSCEQNLNHDAMYWYRQDPGQGLRLIYYSQIVNDFQKGDIAEGYSVSREKKESFPLTVTSAQKNPTAFYLCATMIGGTRVHGEQFFGPGTRLTVL.

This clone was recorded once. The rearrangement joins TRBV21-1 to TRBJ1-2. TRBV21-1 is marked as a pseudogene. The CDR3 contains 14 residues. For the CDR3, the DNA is TGTGCCAGCAGCGGCAACGGCGGCCCGTGGGGCTACACCTTC. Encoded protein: CASSGNGGPWGYTF.

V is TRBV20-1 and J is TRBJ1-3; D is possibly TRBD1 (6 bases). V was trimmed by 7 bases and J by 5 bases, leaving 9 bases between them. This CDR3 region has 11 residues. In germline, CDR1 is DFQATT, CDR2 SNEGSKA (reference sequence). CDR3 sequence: CSGTVRNTIYF. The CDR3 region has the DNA TGCAGTGGGACAGTAAGAAACACCATATATTTT.

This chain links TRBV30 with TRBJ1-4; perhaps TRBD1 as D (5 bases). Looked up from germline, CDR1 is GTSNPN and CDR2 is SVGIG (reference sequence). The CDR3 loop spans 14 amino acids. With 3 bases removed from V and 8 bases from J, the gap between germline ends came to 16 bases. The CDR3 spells CAWSPLSSGEKLFF. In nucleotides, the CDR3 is TGTGCCTGGAGCCCCCTGTCTTCAGGGGAAAAACTGTTTTTT.

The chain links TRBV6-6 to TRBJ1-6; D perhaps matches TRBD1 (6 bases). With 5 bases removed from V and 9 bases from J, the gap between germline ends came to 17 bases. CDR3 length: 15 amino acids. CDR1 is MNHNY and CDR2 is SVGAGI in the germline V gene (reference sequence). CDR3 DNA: TGTGCCAGCAGTGCCGAGGCGGGGGCTGGTTCACCCCTCCACTTT. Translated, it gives CASSAEAGAGSPLHF.

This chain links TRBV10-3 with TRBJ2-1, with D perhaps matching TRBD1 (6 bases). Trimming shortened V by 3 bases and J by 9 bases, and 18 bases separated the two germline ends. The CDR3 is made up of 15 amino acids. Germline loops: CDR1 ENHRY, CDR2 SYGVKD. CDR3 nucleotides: TGTGCCATCAGTGAATTAACAGGGCGGACCGGTGAGCAGTTCTTC. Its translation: CAISELTGRTGEQFF.

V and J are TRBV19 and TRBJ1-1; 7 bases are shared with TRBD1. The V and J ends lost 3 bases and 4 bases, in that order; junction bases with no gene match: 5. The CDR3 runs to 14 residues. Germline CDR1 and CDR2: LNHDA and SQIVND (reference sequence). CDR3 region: CASSISRDSTEAFF. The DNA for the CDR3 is TGTGCCAGTAGTATTAGCCGGGACAGCACTGAAGCTTTCTTT.